Reported below is one TCR beta chain. Its antigen is as yet unknown. PCR was performed using 60 Vbeta and 13 Jbeta primers. TCRdb's table, derived via immunoSEQ multiplex PCR, lists solely in-frame clones and lacks some. Reported are about 130,000 clones; the ten largest clones contain 1.5% to 2%. This sample stems from a study of cytomegalovirus exposure and HLA in healthy donors. Study results and limitations: About 87% or about 30% of the time was how often most TCR beta V segments were productive, according to an earlier analysis.

Per germline, CDR1 SGHDN and CDR2 FVKESK. V was trimmed by 0 bases and J by 10 bases, leaving 6 bases between them. The CDR3 has 12 residues. The chain has TRBV14 and TRBJ1-4; D not certain. This clonotype was obtained from a man younger than 35 in good health and CMV-seronegative. Sample: PBMCs. This CDR3 is CASSQDSGKLFF. For the CDR3, the DNA is TGTGCCAGCAGCCAAGATTCCGGAAAACTGTTTTTT. The variable domain in full, with the rest retrieved from reference TRBV14 and TRBJ1-4, is EAGVTQFPSHSVIEKGQTVTLRCDPISGHDNLYWYRRVMGKEIKFLLHFVKESKQDESGMPNNRFLAERTGGTYSTLKVQPAELEDSGVYFCASSQDSGKLFFGSGTQLSVL.